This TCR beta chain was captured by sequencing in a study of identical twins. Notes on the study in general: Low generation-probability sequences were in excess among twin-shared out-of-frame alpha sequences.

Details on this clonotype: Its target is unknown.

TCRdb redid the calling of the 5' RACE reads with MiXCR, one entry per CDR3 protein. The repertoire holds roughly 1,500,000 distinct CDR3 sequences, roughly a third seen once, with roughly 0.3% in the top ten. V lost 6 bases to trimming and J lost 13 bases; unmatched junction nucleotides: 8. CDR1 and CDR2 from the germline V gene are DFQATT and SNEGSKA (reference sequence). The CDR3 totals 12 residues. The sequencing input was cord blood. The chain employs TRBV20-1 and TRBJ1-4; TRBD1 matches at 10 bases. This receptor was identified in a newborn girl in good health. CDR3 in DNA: TGCAGTGCAAACAGACAGGGGGCGAGACTGTTTTTT. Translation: CSANRQGARLFF.